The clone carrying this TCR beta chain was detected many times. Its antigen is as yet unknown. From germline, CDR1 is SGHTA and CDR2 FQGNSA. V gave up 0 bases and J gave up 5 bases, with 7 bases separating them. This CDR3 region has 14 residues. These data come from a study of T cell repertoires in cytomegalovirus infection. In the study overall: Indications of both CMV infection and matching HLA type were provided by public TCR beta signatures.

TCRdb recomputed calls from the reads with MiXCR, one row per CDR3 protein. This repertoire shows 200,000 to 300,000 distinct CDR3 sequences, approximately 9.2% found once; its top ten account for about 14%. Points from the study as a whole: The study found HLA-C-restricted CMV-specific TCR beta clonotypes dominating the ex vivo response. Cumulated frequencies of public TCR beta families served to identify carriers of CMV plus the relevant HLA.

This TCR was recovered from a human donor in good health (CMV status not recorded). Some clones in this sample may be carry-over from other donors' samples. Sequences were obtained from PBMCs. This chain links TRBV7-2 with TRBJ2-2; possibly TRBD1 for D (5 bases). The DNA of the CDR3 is TGTGCCAGCAGCTTAGCAGGGGTAACCGGGGAGCTGTTTTTT. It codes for CASSLAGVTGELFF.